Listed below are T cell receptor beta chains from one sample, sequenced in a study of shared clonotypes between healthy human individuals. Profiled with immunoSEQ multiplex PCR; TCRdb holds only in-frame clones, not every one. The sample yields about 300,000 clones, around 74% seen once. The sequenced sample was memory CD4+ T cells sorted from blood. These receptors were taken from a man aged 25 to 40 in good health. The CDR3 runs from the conserved cysteine through the conserved F or W. D genes are given only for firm matches. Size is stated for part of the rows, as once, few or many counts, or as a class when the clone is expanded.

CDR3aa	CDR3nt	abundance	v_gene	d_gene	j_gene
CASSFGGTEAFF	TGCGCCAGCAGCTTTGGGGGCACTGAAGCTTTCTTT	NA	TRBV5-1	NA	TRBJ1-1
CASSFGLAGAGELFF	TGCGCCAGCAGCTTCGGGTTAGCGGGAGCCGGGGAGCTGTTTTTT	NA	TRBV5-1	TRBD2	TRBJ2-2
CATSSSGRSGAHNEQFF	TGTGCCACCAGCAGTAGCGGGAGATCTGGGGCCCACAATGAGCAGTTCTTC	NA	TRBV15	TRBD2	TRBJ2-1
CASSFTGTSGGTDTQYF	TGTGCCAGCAGCTTTACGGGGACTAGCGGAGGCACAGATACGCAGTATTTT	NA	TRBV7-8	TRBD2	TRBJ2-3
CASSSTGGGQPQHF	TGTGCCAGCAGTTCTACAGGGGGCGGGCAGCCCCAGCATTTT	NA	TRBV2	TRBD1	TRBJ1-5
CASIPRYESYEQYF	TGTGCCAGCATACCAAGGTACGAATCCTACGAGCAGTACTTC	NA	TRBV6-1	NA	TRBJ2-7
CASSTDRYGELFF	TGTGCCAGCAGCACGGACAGATACGGGGAGCTGTTTTTT	few	TRBV7-2	NA	TRBJ2-2
CATSRGGTGQANYGYTF	TGTGCCACCAGCAGAGGGGGGACAGGGCAGGCTAACTATGGCTACACCTTC	NA	TRBV15	TRBD1	TRBJ1-2
CASSQGPAALYEQYF	TGCGCCAGCAGCCAAGGGCCGGCGGCATTGTACGAGCAGTACTTC	NA	TRBV4-3	NA	TRBJ2-7
CASSDYLYEQYF	TGTGCCAGCAGTGATTATCTCTACGAGCAGTACTTC	NA	TRBV6-1	NA	TRBJ2-7
CASSPTGSGQPQHF	TGTGCCAGCAGCCCGACAGGGTCGGGTCAGCCCCAGCATTTT	NA	TRBV11-2	TRBD1	TRBJ1-5
CASRELTGGPDTQYF	TGTGCCAGCAGGGAACTGACAGGGGGACCAGATACGCAGTATTTT	NA	TRBV2	TRBD1	TRBJ2-3
CAWRKLEAGELFF	TGTGCCTGGAGGAAGCTAGAGGCCGGGGAGCTGTTTTTT	NA	TRBV30	NA	TRBJ2-2
CASRVGQLNTGELFF	TGTGCCAGTAGAGTGGGACAGTTAAACACCGGGGAGCTGTTTTTT	NA	TRBV19	TRBD1	TRBJ2-2
CASSSQRTGLAYNEQFF	TGCGCCAGCAGCTCCCAGAGGACAGGGTTGGCGTACAATGAGCAGTTCTTC	NA	TRBV5-1	TRBD1	TRBJ2-1
CASSRDREQPQHF	TGTGCCAGCTCACGGGACAGGGAGCAGCCCCAGCATTTT	NA	TRBV18	TRBD1	TRBJ1-5
CASSFLALESYEQYF	TGTGCCAGCAGCTTCCTAGCGTTAGAGTCCTACGAGCAGTACTTC	NA	TRBV7-2	NA	TRBJ2-7